The 28 T cell receptor beta chains given below trace back to one sample, sequenced in a study of blood T cell repertoires in COVID-19. Sequenced by immunoSEQ multiplex PCR; TCRdb stores in-frame clones only, minus some. The sample contains 200,000 to 250,000 clones, 65% to 85% of which appear only once. Material: PBMCs or T cells enriched from blood (not recorded which). These receptors all come from a woman in her fifties or sixties who had recovered from COVID-19.

This chain connects TRBV21-1 to TRBJ2-3; the table's D call of TRBD2 was not tested on the DNA. TRBV21-1 has pseudogene status. The CDR3 length is 20 residues. CDR3 nucleotides: TGTGCCAGCAGCAAAGGTAACGGCTTACTACCCTCTACTAGCACAGATACGCAGTATTTT. Encoded protein: CASSKGNGLLPSTSTDTQYF.

J is TRBJ2-1 and V is TRBV6-4; 8 nucleotides agree with TRBD2. The J segment lost 13 bases and the V segment lost 4 bases, leaving 6 bases of the junction unmatched. The V gene's germline CDR1 is MRHNA and CDR2 SNTAGT. The CDR3 length is 12 residues. The CDR3 spells CASSGTSGGQFF. The CDR3 DNA reads TGTGCCAGCAGTGGAACTAGCGGCGGACAGTTCTTC.

This chain links TRBV5-6 with TRBJ2-3; 10 bases map to TRBD2. CDR1 and CDR2 (germline): SGHDT, YYEEEE. Germline trimming cut 0 bases from V and 14 bases from J; bases unmatched to any gene: 9. This CDR3 comprises 14 residues. CDR3 amino acids: CASSLARLAGVTYF. For the CDR3, the DNA is TGTGCCAGCAGCTTGGCCCGGCTAGCGGGGGTCACGTATTTT.

The V call is TRBV19, the J call TRBJ1-1; 7 bases align to TRBD1. Germline V gives CDR1 LNHDA, CDR2 SQIVND (reference sequence). The trim removed 3 bases at V and 1 base at J, leaving 8 bases unmatched. This CDR3 region has 16 residues. The CDR3 coding sequence is TGTGCCAGTAGTATCGTATCTGGACAGGCGAACACTGAAGCTTTCTTT. This gives the protein CASSIVSGQANTEAFF.

The chain joins TRBV11-2 to TRBJ1-2, with D unclear. Trimming took off 1 base at V and 3 bases at J, with 9 bases between the two ends. This CDR3 is built from 14 residues. The germline V gene encodes CDR1 SGHAT and CDR2 FQNNGV. For the CDR3, the DNA is TGTGCCAGCAGCTTAGCTCCTGCGGACTATGGCTACACCTTC. Translation: CASSLAPADYGYTF.

This clone was found once. The chain joins TRBV6-6 to TRBJ1-5; D perhaps matches TRBD1 (5 bases). The CDR3 has 12 residues. CDR1 is MNHNY and CDR2 is SVGAGI in the germline V gene (reference sequence). The V end lost 5 bases, the J end lost 5 bases, and 7 bases lay between the germline ends. DNA of the CDR3: TGTGCCAGCAGTGGGGGGGATCAGCCCCAGCATTTT. Its translation: CASSGGDQPQHF.

The V call is TRBV2, the J call TRBJ2-1; 10 bases align to TRBD1. V shed 4 bases, J shed 5 bases, and the junction held 2 bases outside the gene matches. Germline lookup yields CDR1 SNHLY and CDR2 FYNNEI. This CDR3 contains 14 residues. The CDR3 bases are TGTGCCAGCAGTGGGGACAGGGGCCACAATGAGCAGTTCTTC. Translation: CASSGDRGHNEQFF.

The J gene is TRBJ1-5, the V gene TRBV19; D possibly corresponds to TRBD1 (5 bases). The CDR3 is made up of 17 amino acids. The V gene lost 7 bases and the J gene lost 2 bases, with 21 bases spanning the gap. CDR1 and CDR2 (germline): LNHDA, SQIVND (reference sequence). The CDR3 region is CASTIRRVGGGNQPQHF. CDR3 bases: TGTGCCAGTACCATTCGCCGGGTGGGGGGTGGCAATCAGCCCCAGCATTTT. The full variable domain, its missing parts supplied by reference TRBV19 and TRBJ1-5, is DGGITQSPKYLFRKEGQNVTLSCEQNLNHDAMYWYRQDPGQGLRLIYYSQIVNDFQKGDIAEGYSVSREKKESFPLTVTSAQKNPTAFYLCASTIRRVGGGNQPQHFGDGTRLSIL.

The CDR3 sequence: CASKLGQATTIYF. The CDR3 coding sequence is TGTGCCAGCAAACTGGGACAGGCGACGACCATATATTTT. The chain is built from TRBV14 and TRBJ1-3; 8 nucleotides align to TRBD1. The junction had 9 bases not matched to a gene; V was cut back by 7 bases and J by 10 bases. Germline values: CDR1 SGHDN, CDR2 FVKESK. CDR3 length: 13 amino acids.

CDR3 protein: CSVKTGVNTEAFF. CDR3 nucleotide sequence: TGCAGCGTAAAAACAGGGGTGAACACTGAAGCTTTCTTT. The chain joins TRBV29-1 to TRBJ1-1, with 7 positions matching TRBD1. V gave up 6 bases and J gave up 0 bases; unmatched junction bases: 4. The CDR3 is made up of 13 amino acids. In germline, CDR1 is SQVTM, CDR2 ANQGSEA.

The rearrangement uses TRBV5-1 and TRBJ1-3; no definite D call. The CDR3 loop spans 16 amino acids. The V gene lost 3 bases and the J gene lost 0 bases, with 13 bases spanning the gap. Germline V lookup: CDR1 SGHRS, CDR2 YFSETQ. CDR3 sequence reads: CASSSGPNRSGNTIYF. The CDR3 DNA reads TGCGCCAGCAGCTCAGGTCCAAACCGCTCTGGAAACACCATATATTTT.

The chain joins TRBV4-2 to TRBJ1-6; a possible D gene is TRBD1 (5 bases). Germline lookup yields CDR1 LGHNA and CDR2 YNFKEQ. V gave up 4 bases and J gave up 0 bases, with 10 bases separating them. The CDR3 covers 16 residues. Here the CDR3 reads CASSRGESSYNSPLHF. The CDR3 DNA reads as TGTGCCAGCAGCCGGGGGGAGAGCTCCTATAATTCACCCCTCCACTTT.

In DNA form, the CDR3 reads TGTGCCAGTAGTATCCAGACAGGAACTAATGAAAAACTGTTTTTT. Residues: CASSIQTGTNEKLFF. This sequence joins TRBV19 and TRBJ1-4, with D possibly matching TRBD1 (6 bases). The germline gives CDR1 LNHDA, CDR2 SQIVND (reference sequence). The CDR3 covers 15 residues. Trimming took off 3 bases at V and 1 base at J, with 9 bases between the two ends. Complete variable domain (other parts from reference TRBV19 and TRBJ1-4): DGGITQSPKYLFRKEGQNVTLSCEQNLNHDAMYWYRQDPGQGLRLIYYSQIVNDFQKGDIAEGYSVSREKKESFPLTVTSAQKNPTAFYLCASSIQTGTNEKLFFGSGTQLSVL.

A remark on this clone: The identical CDR3 is also encoded by other nucleotide sequences in the sample. V is TRBV3-1 (or the pseudogene TRBV3-2) and J is TRBJ2-1, with 8 bases lining up with TRBD1. The CDR3 consists of 15 residues. J was trimmed by 1 base and V by 1 base; bases with no gene match: 0. Germline CDR1 and CDR2: LGHDT and YNNKEL (reference sequence). The CDR3 sequence is CASSQGQGSYNEQFF. The CDR3 coding sequence is TGTGCCAGCAGCCAAGGACAGGGGTCCTACAATGAGCAGTTCTTC.

The rearrangement joins TRBV18 to TRBJ2-1; tentatively, D is TRBD2 (5 bases). The V end lost 6 bases, the J end lost 1 base, and 13 bases lay between the germline ends. The CDR3 extends over 15 amino acids. CDR1 and CDR2 (germline): KGHSH, LQKENI. For the CDR3, the DNA is TGTGCCAGCTCCCCCGGGGTTACGTCCTACAATGAGCAGTTCTTC. Its protein product is CASSPGVTSYNEQFF.

In this sample, this clone turned up a few times. The chain joins TRBV15 to TRBJ2-7, with 7 bases that match TRBD2. The CDR3 sequence is 16 residues long. The J segment lost 5 bases and the V segment lost 3 bases, leaving 13 bases of the junction unmatched. From germline, CDR1 is LNHNV and CDR2 YYDKDF (reference sequence). This CDR3 is CATSSSPGRGSDEQYF. The CDR3 coding sequence is TGTGCCACCAGCAGTTCCCCGGGGAGGGGTAGCGACGAGCAGTACTTC.

The chain has TRBV4-3 and TRBJ1-3; D gene uncertain. The germline V and J ends were trimmed by 0 bases and 2 bases, with 8 bases remaining between them. The CDR3 extends over 15 amino acids. The germline V gene has CDR1 LGHNA and CDR2 YSLEER. The CDR3 protein is CASSQERKTGNTIYF. The DNA of the CDR3 is TGCGCCAGCAGCCAAGAGAGAAAAACTGGAAACACCATATATTTT.

The genes are TRBV19 and TRBJ2-1; 9 bases agree with TRBD2. V was pared by 1 base and J by 5 bases, with 6 bases of the junction left unmatched. The CDR3 loop spans 16 amino acids. Germline V gene sequence: CDR1 LNHDA, CDR2 SQIVND (reference sequence). CDR3 coding DNA: TGTGCCAGTAGTATAGGATCTAGCGGGGATAACAATGAGCAGTTCTTC. The encoded protein is CASSIGSSGDNNEQFF. Supplemented by reference TRBV19 and TRBJ2-1, the full variable domain reads DGGITQSPKYLFRKEGQNVTLSCEQNLNHDAMYWYRQDPGQGLRLIYYSQIVNDFQKGDIAEGYSVSREKKESFPLTVTSAQKNPTAFYLCASSIGSSGDNNEQFFGPGTRLTVL.

This clone has only one observation. This chain uses TRBV7-2 with TRBJ2-3; D gene ambiguous. The germline CDR1 and CDR2 sequences are SGHTA and FQGNSA. The CDR3 extends over 13 amino acids. Trimming stripped 5 bases from V and 6 bases from J, with 12 bases between. CDR3 DNA: TGTGCCAGCAGCGCCCGAGGTACCGATACGCAGTATTTT. Protein sequence: CASSARGTDTQYF.

This clone was found a few times. The J gene is TRBJ1-4, the V gene TRBV19; TRBD1 is a possible D gene (6 bases). Germline CDR1 is LNHDA and CDR2 is SQIVND (reference sequence). V was cut by 3 bases and J by 7 bases, with 12 bases left in between. There are 14 residues in the CDR3. CDR3: CASSIAGASEKLFF. CDR3 bases: TGTGCCAGTAGTATTGCGGGGGCTAGTGAAAAACTGTTTTTT.

The chain combines TRBV6-4 with TRBJ1-2; TRBD1 is a possible D gene (5 bases). Trimming pared 11 bases from V and 0 bases from J, leaving 16 bases between. The length of the CDR3 is 14 residues. Looked up from germline, CDR1 is MRHNA and CDR2 is SNTAGT. CDR3 loop: CAGEARDSNYGYTF. CDR3 in DNA: TGTGCCGGAGAGGCCAGGGACTCTAACTATGGCTACACCTTC.

In DNA, the CDR3 is TGTGCCAGCAGCCCCCCGGGACAGAGTTACGAGCAGTACTTC. Translated, it gives CASSPPGQSYEQYF. The chain combines TRBV3-1 (or the pseudogene TRBV3-2) with TRBJ2-7; 7 bases are a match to TRBD1. Per germline, CDR1 LGHDT and CDR2 YNNKEL (reference sequence). The CDR3 length is 14 residues. Trimming cost V 4 bases and J 4 bases; bases outside gene matches: 7.

This chain connects TRBV9 to TRBJ2-1, with D possibly being TRBD2 (5 bases). The CDR3 length is 15 residues. Germline V gene sequence: CDR1 SGDLS, CDR2 YYNGEE. The ends were cut back, 0 bases at V and 2 bases at J, with 9 bases in the middle. The CDR3 reads CASSVGNGAYNEQFF. CDR3 DNA: TGTGCCAGCAGCGTAGGAAACGGGGCCTACAATGAGCAGTTCTTC.

The chain links TRBV4-2 to TRBJ1-2; D remains unclear. CDR3 size: 15 residues. Germline CDR1 LGHNA, CDR2 YNFKEQ. The V and J ends lost 1 base and 7 bases respectively, with 16 bases between them. The CDR3 coding sequence is TGTGCCAGCAGCCAAGTCCAGACCGGGTCAAGTGGCTACACCTTC. Translation gives CASSQVQTGSSGYTF.

The rearrangement joins TRBV27 to TRBJ2-3, with 8 bases fitting TRBD2. The V and J ends lost 8 bases and 2 bases, in that order; junction bases with no gene match: 6. CDR3 length equals 14 residues. Germline V CDR1 and CDR2: MNHEY, SMNVEV (reference sequence). The CDR3 sequence: CASQKLAATDTQYF. CDR3 sequence (DNA): TGTGCCAGCCAAAAACTAGCGGCCACAGATACGCAGTATTTT.

This clone has just a few counts. V gene TRBV7-2 combines with J gene TRBJ2-1; possible D gene TRBD2, 7 bases. The CDR3 spans 16 residues. Germline V gene lookup returns CDR1 SGHTA and CDR2 FQGNSA. Trimming removed 5 bases from V and 2 bases from J, with 16 bases in between. The CDR3 nucleotides read TGTGCCAGCAGCCCTACAGGGAGGGGCACCTACAATGAGCAGTTCTTC. It is translated as CASSPTGRGTYNEQFF.

This chain joins TRBV29-1 and TRBJ1-1; 9 bases fit TRBD1. V lost 7 bases and J lost 0; bases outside the gene matches: 12. The germline gives CDR1 SQVTM, CDR2 ANQGSEA. CDR3 size: 16 residues. Here the CDR3 DNA reads TGCAGCGCCCTTGGCGGGACAGGGATTATGAACACTGAAGCTTTCTTT. Translated, it gives CSALGGTGIMNTEAFF.

This clone was observed a single time. The chain has TRBV10-3 and TRBJ2-7; TRBD2 might be the D (5 bases). V lost 0 bases, J lost 0 bases, and 6 bases lay in between. This CDR3 region has 14 residues. Germline lookup yields CDR1 ENHRY and CDR2 SYGVKD. The CDR3 loop is CAISESAVSYEQYF. CDR3 DNA sequence: TGTGCCATCAGTGAGTCAGCGGTCTCCTACGAGCAGTACTTC.